A single sample gave rise to the 5 T cell receptor beta chains below, sequenced in a study of blood T cell repertoires in COVID-19 (dated by TCRdb to about 2020). Libraries came from the immunoSEQ multiplex PCR assay. In its TCRdb copy, this immuneACCESS table keeps in-frame sequences only and misses some clones. Where compared with another copy, unresolved V genes explain less than half of these, and the others have no known cause. This sample is represented by roughly 160,000 clones; about 90% of them were singletons. Of the sample, around 7% falls within the top ten clones. The sample taken for sequencing was PBMCs or T cells enriched from blood (not recorded which). The source of these receptors is a woman between 45 and 60 years old who had recovered from COVID-19.

The genes are TRBV28 and TRBJ1-4; maybe TRBD1 (6 bases). Looked up from germline, CDR1 is MDHEN and CDR2 is SYDVKM. The CDR3 covers 15 residues. The ends were cut back, 5 bases at V and 5 bases at J, with 15 bases in the middle. CDR3 residues: CASSTRTVQNEKLFF. The CDR3 DNA follows: TGTGCCAGCAGTACGAGGACAGTCCAGAATGAAAAACTGTTTTTT.

This chain uses TRBV15 with TRBJ1-1; 7 nucleotides align to TRBD1. The germline CDR1 and CDR2 sequences are LNHNV and YYDKDF (reference sequence). The CDR3 loop spans 16 amino acids. V dropped 1 base and J dropped 5; count of bases not matched to a gene: 10. The DNA for the CDR3 is TGTGCCACCAGCAGAGGGATGACAGGGACTAGGACTGAAGCTTTCTTT. Amino acid sequence: CATSRGMTGTRTEAFF.

The chain joins TRBV25-1 to TRBJ2-5, with D tentatively TRBD2 (6 bases). CDR3 length: 16 amino acids. V lost 0 bases and J 2 bases, leaving 13 bases between the germline ends. CDR1 MGHDK and CDR2 SYGVNS come from the germline V gene. The CDR3 bases are TGTGCCAGCAGTGAATATAGGGACTTTCTGCAAGAGACCCAGTACTTC. Protein product: CASSEYRDFLQETQYF.

The J gene is TRBJ2-1, the V gene TRBV15; 7 bases are shared with TRBD2. CDR3 length: 12 residues. Germline V lookup: CDR1 LNHNV, CDR2 YYDKDF (reference sequence). With V trimmed by 5 bases and J by 10 bases, 5 bases remained unmatched. The CDR3: CATSQTSTEQFF. DNA for the CDR3: TGTGCCACCAGCCAGACTAGCACCGAGCAGTTCTTC.

The rearrangement joins TRBV4-2 to TRBJ2-1; 7 positions match TRBD2. CDR3 size: 18 residues. Germline CDR1 reads LGHNA; CDR2 reads YNFKEQ. J was trimmed by 0 bases and V by 1 base; bases with no gene match: 9. The CDR3 bases are TGTGCCAGCAGCCAAGGGAGTAGCGGGCGGAGCTCCTACAATGAGCAGTTCTTC. Its translation is CASSQGSSGRSSYNEQFF.